Below, 4 T cell receptor beta chains from the same sample are listed, as sequenced in a study of cytomegalovirus exposure and HLA in healthy donors. Using immunoSEQ multiplex PCR, the repertoire was profiled, and TCRdb retains in-frame clones only, with some absent. Among roughly 120,000 clones listed, 86% were seen once. Sequenced sample: PBMCs. The receptor source for this set is a man between 18 and 29 years old in good health and CMV-seronegative.

V usage is TRBV6-5 and J usage is TRBJ2-2, with TRBD2 identical over 12 bases. The CDR3 length is 16 residues. V lost 1 base to trimming and J lost 8 bases; unmatched junction nucleotides: 5. Germline V lookup: CDR1 MNHEY, CDR2 SVGAGI. CDR3 coding DNA: TGTGCCAGCAGTTACTTGGCTAGCGGGAGGGTAGGGGAGCTGTTTTTT. Protein: CASSYLASGRVGELFF.

The rearrangement joins TRBV12-5 to TRBJ2-7; 8 bases fit TRBD2. V was pared by 0 bases and J by 5 bases, with 3 bases of the junction left unmatched. Germline CDR1 and CDR2: LGHNT and FRNRAP. This CDR3 spans 14 amino acids. As DNA, the CDR3 is TGTGCTAGTGGTTTGGTCGGGGGGGTCGACGAGCAGTACTTC. Its translation: CASGLVGGVDEQYF.

The J gene is TRBJ1-3, the V gene TRBV13; D gene unclear. V was trimmed by 0 bases and J by 4 bases, leaving 7 bases between them. This CDR3 is built from 14 residues. The germline V gene has CDR1 PRHDT and CDR2 FYEKMQ (reference sequence). CDR3 sequence reads: CASSLGKQGNTIYF. The CDR3 nucleotides are TGTGCCAGCAGCTTAGGGAAACAGGGAAACACCATATATTTT.

This chain uses TRBV6-1 with TRBJ1-4; D possibly corresponds to TRBD1 (5 bases). The CDR3 contains 18 residues. CDR1 and CDR2 (germline): MNHNS, SASEGT. Deletions cut 3 bases from V and 0 bases from J, with 17 bases between. Here the CDR3 DNA reads TGTGCCAGCAGTGAGGAACAGGTGGTGCTCGCAACTAATGAAAAACTGTTTTTT. Its protein is CASSEEQVVLATNEKLFF.